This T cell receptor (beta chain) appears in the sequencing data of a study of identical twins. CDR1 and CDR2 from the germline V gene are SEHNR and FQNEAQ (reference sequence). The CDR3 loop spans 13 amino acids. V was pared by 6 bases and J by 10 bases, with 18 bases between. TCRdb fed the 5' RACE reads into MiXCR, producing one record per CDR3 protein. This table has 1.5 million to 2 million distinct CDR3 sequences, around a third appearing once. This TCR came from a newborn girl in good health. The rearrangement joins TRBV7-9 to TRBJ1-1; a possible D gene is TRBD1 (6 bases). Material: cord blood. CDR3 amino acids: CASSARGSMRAFF. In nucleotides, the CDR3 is TGTGCCAGCAGTGCTAGGGGGAGCATGCGAGCTTTCTTT.